One sample yielded the 30 T cell receptor beta chains listed below, sequenced in a study of blood T cell repertoires in COVID-19. Assay: immunoSEQ multiplex PCR; the TCRdb copy retains only in-frame clones and omits some. The sample includes 150,000 to 200,000 clones, around four fifths of them seen just once. Sequencing was carried out using peripheral blood. These receptors all come from a woman in her 70s with COVID-19, enrolled during active disease.

V usage is TRBV5-5 and J usage is TRBJ1-1, with a tentative D call TRBD1 (5 bases). The CDR3 is 13 amino acids. Between the trimmed V and J ends, which lost 2 bases and 4 bases, there was a span of 9 bases. From germline, CDR1 is SGHKS and CDR2 YYEKEE (reference sequence). The CDR3 loop is CASSFLGGTEAFF. CDR3 sequence (DNA): TGTGCCAGCAGCTTCTTGGGGGGCACTGAAGCTTTCTTT.

This clone has just a few counts. The J gene is TRBJ1-6, the V gene TRBV7-6; TRBD1 matches at 9 bases. The ends lost 5 bases at V and 7 bases at J; junction bases unmatched: 3. CDR3 size: 14 residues. Germline V CDR1 and CDR2: SGHVS, FNYEAQ. The DNA of the CDR3 is TGTGCCAGCAGCCCCGGACAGGGGAATTCACCCCTCCACTTT. Amino acids: CASSPGQGNSPLHF.

This rearrangement joins TRBV28 to TRBJ1-1; 8 bases fit TRBD1. CDR3 size: 15 residues. Germline values: CDR1 MDHEN, CDR2 SYDVKM. V was clipped by 2 bases and J by 9 bases; unmatched bases: 11. The CDR3 nucleotides are TGTGCCAGCAGTTTACTGGGGACAGGTGGATTAAAAGCTTTCTTT. This sequence encodes CASSLLGTGGLKAFF.

This clone was seen a single time. This sequence joins TRBV5-1 and TRBJ1-1; D gene ambiguous. The CDR3 consists of 15 residues. Trimming removed 4 bases from V and 1 base from J, with 14 bases in between. Germline CDR1 reads SGHRS; CDR2 reads YFSETQ. The DNA of the CDR3 is TGCGCCAGCAGCCAAAGCTCCTCCCGGAACACTGAAGCTTTCTTT. Translation: CASSQSSSRNTEAFF.

The chain joins TRBV5-1 to TRBJ2-1; tentatively, D is TRBD2 (5 bases). The CDR3 sequence is 14 residues long. The V end was cut by 0 bases, the J end by 5 bases, with 9 bases between. Germline loops: CDR1 SGHRS, CDR2 YFSETQ. CDR3 DNA sequence: TGCGCCAGCAGCTTGGTGCCCGGGAACAATGAGCAGTTCTTC. Amino acid sequence: CASSLVPGNNEQFF.

This clone came up many times. J is TRBJ1-3 and V is TRBV5-4; possible D gene TRBD1, 6 bases. V lost 7 bases and J 2 bases, leaving 13 bases between the germline ends. The CDR3 is made up of 14 amino acids. Germline V gene lookup returns CDR1 SGHNT and CDR2 YYREEE (reference sequence). The CDR3 DNA follows: TGTGCCAGCTTTCTTAACAGGGCTGGAAACACCATATATTTT. Translation gives CASFLNRAGNTIYF.

This chain joins TRBV7-2 and TRBJ2-5; weak D call: TRBD2 (5 bases). V was cut by 1 base and J by 0 bases, with 9 bases left in between. CDR1 and CDR2 from the germline V gene are SGHTA and FQGNSA. The CDR3 loop spans 15 amino acids. The CDR3 nucleotides are TGTGCCAGCAGCTTAGGTAGCGAGTACCAAGAGACCCAGTACTTC. This encodes CASSLGSEYQETQYF.

V is TRBV6-5 and J is TRBJ1-2, with a possible D match to TRBD1 (5 bases). The V end was cut by 6 bases, the J end by 2 bases, with 10 bases between. Per the germline V gene, CDR1 is MNHEY and CDR2 is SVGAGI. The CDR3 covers 13 residues. CDR3 in amino acids: CASRQTVNYGYTF. The CDR3 nucleotides are TGTGCCAGCAGACAGACAGTAAACTATGGCTACACCTTC.

V is TRBV6-1 and J is TRBJ1-3; no reliable D call. This CDR3 spans 15 amino acids. The V gene lost 2 bases and the J gene lost 7 bases, with 15 bases spanning the gap. Germline V CDR1 and CDR2: MNHNS, SASEGT. The CDR3, as DNA: TGTGCCAGCAGTGAATTTGGAGGGCAAATGAACACCATATATTTT. Residues: CASSEFGGQMNTIYF.

The chain links TRBV29-1 to TRBJ1-1, with TRBD1 matching over 7 bases. Trimming took 7 bases from V and 4 from J; bases not matched to a gene: 9. Germline CDR1 is SQVTM and CDR2 is ANQGSEA. The CDR3 extends over 13 amino acids. DNA for the CDR3: TGCAGCGCCACCGCAGGGGGGACCACTGAAGCTTTCTTT. Its protein product is CSATAGGTTEAFF.

The chain is built from TRBV28 and TRBJ2-7; the match to TRBD2 covers 15 bases. CDR1 is MDHEN, CDR2 SYDVKM, per germline. With V trimmed by 8 bases and J by 7 bases, 15 bases remained unmatched. The CDR3 runs 17 residues. The CDR3 DNA sequence: TGTGCCAGCGGTCTACTCGGACTAGCGGGAGGGTTACGGGAGCAGTACTTC. Its translation is CASGLLGLAGGLREQYF.

The CDR3 DNA is TGTGCCAGCACTAATGGACAGGGGGATACTGAAGCTTTCTTT. This sequence encodes CASTNGQGDTEAFF. The chain carries TRBV2 and TRBJ1-1, with 10 nucleotides matching TRBD1. The CDR3 is 14 residues long. The junction had 7 bases not matched to a gene; V was cut back by 7 bases and J by 5 bases. CDR1 is SNHLY and CDR2 is FYNNEI in the germline V gene.

The chain joins TRBV29-1 to TRBJ2-5; no clear D gene. Germline V gives CDR1 SQVTM, CDR2 ANQGSEA. The length of the CDR3 is 11 residues. V lost 7 bases and J lost 1, with 7 bases in between. CDR3 sequence reads: CSGLFQETQYF. Here the CDR3 DNA reads TGCAGCGGCCTATTCCAAGAGACCCAGTACTTC.

CDR3 in DNA: TGTGCCACCAGTGATTTCCACGGGAGGAATGAGCAGTTCTTC. Encoded protein: CATSDFHGRNEQFF. The chain joins TRBV24-1 to TRBJ2-1; 7 bases line up with TRBD2. The CDR3 covers 14 residues. V dropped 1 base and J dropped 7; count of bases not matched to a gene: 3. Germline assignment: CDR1 KGHDR and CDR2 SFDVKD.

J is TRBJ1-5 and V is TRBV16, with 8 bases that match TRBD1. Germline values: CDR1 KGHSY, CDR2 FQNENV. J lost 1 base, V lost 4 bases, and 3 bases had no gene match. This CDR3 has 15 amino acids. This chain's CDR3 is CASSPDRASNQPQHF. The CDR3 DNA is TGTGCCAGCAGCCCGGACAGGGCGAGCAATCAGCCCCAGCATTTT.

This clone appeared once. The V gene is TRBV2, the J gene TRBJ2-1, with 16 bases identical to TRBD2. The length of the CDR3 is 16 residues. The V gene's germline CDR1 is SNHLY and CDR2 FYNNEI. The trim removed 6 bases at V and 7 bases at J, leaving 6 bases unmatched. CDR3 sequence: CASRQGLAGGRNEQFF. The CDR3 DNA reads TGTGCCAGCAGACAGGGACTAGCGGGGGGGAGGAATGAGCAGTTCTTC.

The chain combines TRBV19 with TRBJ1-6; TRBD1 might be the D (5 bases). Per the germline V gene, CDR1 is LNHDA and CDR2 is SQIVND (reference sequence). The CDR3 covers 14 residues. V lost 6 bases to trimming and J lost 9 bases, with 15 bases between them. In DNA form, the CDR3 reads TGTGCCAGTAGAAGCCCTCAGGGTAGTTCACCCCTCCACTTT. This sequence encodes CASRSPQGSSPLHF.

The J gene is TRBJ2-4, the V gene TRBV11-2; 12 bases are a match to TRBD2. Germline loops: CDR1 SGHAT, CDR2 FQNNGV. The CDR3 sequence is 17 residues long. The trim removed 2 bases at V and 2 bases at J, leaving 4 bases unmatched. The CDR3 bases are TGTGCCAGCAGCTTAACAACTAGCGGGGGGACCAAAAACATTCAGTACTTC. The encoded protein is CASSLTTSGGTKNIQYF. Supplemented by reference TRBV11-2 and TRBJ2-4, the full variable domain reads EAGVAQSPRYKIIEKRQSVAFWCNPISGHATLYWYQQILGQGPKLLIQFQNNGVVDDSQLPKDRFSAERLKGVDSTLKIQPAKLEDSAVYLCASSLTTSGGTKNIQYFGAGTRLSVL.

This rearrangement joins TRBV6-6 to TRBJ2-6; D ambiguous. The germline V gene has CDR1 MNHNY and CDR2 SVGAGI (reference sequence). The CDR3 is 15 residues long. V lost 2 bases to trimming and J lost 0 bases, with 5 bases between them. The CDR3 DNA sequence: TGTGCCAGCAGTTACAGTAGCTCTGGGGCCAACGTCCTGACTTTC. It codes for CASSYSSSGANVLTF.

This clone was counted between two and nine times. The rearrangement uses TRBV3-1 (or the pseudogene TRBV3-2) and TRBJ2-7, with 9 bases aligning to TRBD1. The V segment lost 4 bases and the J segment 6 bases; nucleotides outside the gene matches: 13. The length of the CDR3 is 16 residues. The germline V gene has CDR1 LGHDT and CDR2 YNNKEL (reference sequence). CDR3 in amino acids: CASSRPPGQGSSEQYF. Written as DNA, the CDR3 is TGTGCCAGCAGCCGACCACCGGGACAGGGTTCTAGCGAGCAGTACTTC.

The V call is TRBV18, the J call TRBJ2-1, with D unresolved. This CDR3 has 13 residues. The V end was cut by 3 bases, the J end by 5 bases, with 8 bases between. The germline V gene encodes CDR1 KGHSH and CDR2 LQKENI. This CDR3 reads CASSPYPDNEQFF. As DNA, the CDR3 is TGTGCCAGCTCACCGTATCCCGACAATGAGCAGTTCTTC. Together with reference TRBV18 and TRBJ2-1, the CDR3 gives the full variable domain: NAGVMQNPRHLVRRRGQEARLRCSPMKGHSHVYWYRQLPEEGLKFMVYLQKENIIDESGMPKERFSAEFPKEGPSILRIQQVVRGDSAAYFCASSPYPDNEQFFGPGTRLTVL.

This clone was seen at least ten times. The CDR3 DNA is TGTGCCAGCAGCTTCGGGACTAGCGGGAAACTTTCCGGGGAGCTGTTTTTT. It translates to CASSFGTSGKLSGELFF. The chain couples TRBV5-4 to TRBJ2-2, with TRBD2 matching over 13 bases. CDR3 length: 17 amino acids. Germline V gene lookup returns CDR1 SGHNT and CDR2 YYREEE (reference sequence). With 2 bases clipped from V and 6 bases from J, the junction kept 7 bases outside the gene matches.

The chain couples TRBV15 to TRBJ2-3; D is perhaps TRBD2 (5 bases). The CDR3 is 15 residues long. Trimming pared 0 bases from V and 6 bases from J, leaving 13 bases between. Germline CDR1 and CDR2: LNHNV and YYDKDF (reference sequence). DNA for the CDR3: TGTGCCACCAGCAGAGATGGACTGTCGGCGGATACGCAGTATTTT. This codes for CATSRDGLSADTQYF. The variable domain in full, with the rest retrieved from reference TRBV15 and TRBJ2-3, is DAMVIQNPRYQVTQFGKPVTLSCSQTLNHNVMYWYQQKSSQAPKLLFHYYDKDFNNEADTPDNFQSRRPNTSFCFLDIRSPGLGDTAMYLCATSRDGLSADTQYFGPGTRLTVL.

V is TRBV5-8 and J is TRBJ1-4, with D perhaps matching TRBD1 (5 bases). V lost 0 bases to trimming and J lost 5 bases, with 11 bases between them. CDR3 length equals 15 residues. Germline V lookup: CDR1 SGHTS, CDR2 YDEGEE. CDR3 coding DNA: TGTGCCAGCAGCTTGGAGGGGCTAAAAAATGAAAAACTGTTTTTT. Its translation: CASSLEGLKNEKLFF.

V is TRBV6-5 and J is TRBJ1-2; 9 bases agree with TRBD1. V shed 10 bases, J shed 0 bases, and the junction held 3 bases outside the gene matches. Germline lookup yields CDR1 MNHEY and CDR2 SVGAGI. The CDR3 covers 13 residues. In nucleotides, the CDR3 is TGTGCCACCCGGACAGGGGCTAACTATGGCTACACCTTC. This sequence encodes CATRTGANYGYTF.

The chain carries TRBV5-5 and TRBJ2-3; D possibly corresponds to TRBD1 (5 bases). Trimming pared 0 bases from V and 0 bases from J, leaving 14 bases between. The CDR3 has 17 residues. CDR1 is SGHKS, CDR2 YYEKEE, per germline (reference sequence). The CDR3 loop reads CASSLEGWGSSTDTQYF. The CDR3 bases are TGTGCCAGCAGCTTGGAGGGTTGGGGCAGTAGCACAGATACGCAGTATTTT. The full variable domain, its missing parts supplied by reference TRBV5-5 and TRBJ2-3, is DAGVTQSPTHLIKTRGQQVTLRCSPISGHKSVSWYQQVLGQGPQFIFQYYEKEERGRGNFPDRFSARQFPNYSSELNVNALLLGDSALYLCASSLEGWGSSTDTQYFGPGTRLTVL.

This clone was detected a few times. The V call is TRBV18, the J call TRBJ2-7, with TRBD2 identical over 7 bases. Germline CDR1 KGHSH, CDR2 LQKENI. J lost 0 bases, V lost 3 bases, and 2 bases had no gene match. This CDR3 has 14 residues. This CDR3 reads CASSPGGSSYEQYF. The CDR3 DNA follows: TGTGCCAGCTCACCGGGCGGGAGCTCCTACGAGCAGTACTTC. Combining the CDR3 with reference TRBV18 and TRBJ2-7 gives the whole variable domain NAGVMQNPRHLVRRRGQEARLRCSPMKGHSHVYWYRQLPEEGLKFMVYLQKENIIDESGMPKERFSAEFPKEGPSILRIQQVVRGDSAAYFCASSPGGSSYEQYFGPGTRLTVT.

The J gene is TRBJ1-2, the V gene TRBV27; TRBD1 aligns across 10 bases. The CDR3 extends over 13 amino acids. V shed 2 bases, J shed 8 bases, and the junction held 2 bases outside the gene matches. Per germline, CDR1 MNHEY and CDR2 SMNVEV (reference sequence). This CDR3 is CASSLKDRGGYTF. The DNA of the CDR3 is TGTGCCAGCAGTTTAAAGGACAGGGGGGGCTACACCTTC.

The chain uses TRBV25-1 and TRBJ1-2; no firm D call. V dropped 6 bases and J dropped 5 bases, with 10 bases sitting between them. The CDR3 length is 12 residues. Germline CDR1 and CDR2: MGHDK and SYGVNS. CDR3 in DNA: TGTGCCAGCAGGCACAACACGTATGGCTACACCTTC. Residues: CASRHNTYGYTF.

This chain joins TRBV6-5 and TRBJ1-2; TRBD1 agrees at 9 bases. Per the germline V gene, CDR1 is MNHEY and CDR2 is SVGAGI. Trimming cost V 2 bases and J 7 bases; bases outside gene matches: 11. This CDR3 region has 16 residues. CDR3 nucleotide sequence: TGTGCCAGCAGTTACCTGGCGACAGGGGGGAGAGGTGGCTACACCTTC. It codes for CASSYLATGGRGGYTF.